Each of the 13 T cell receptor beta chains below was sequenced from the same sample in a study of OX40 agonist ivuxolimab in advanced cancers. Clones were read by immunoSEQ multiplex PCR, and TCRdb kept only the in-frame ones, dropping some. The sample carries over 90,000 clones, 94% recorded once. The material was CD4+ or CD8+ T cells sorted from blood, obtained in a trial of the OX40 agonist ivuxolimab. These receptors all stem from an adult with an advanced solid tumor such as melanoma, head and neck, liver or kidney cancer.

The CDR3 loop is CASSPLEGETQYF. In nucleotides, the CDR3 is TGTGCCAGCAGCCCTTTAGAGGGTGAGACCCAGTACTTC. The chain carries TRBV7-9 and TRBJ2-5; D may be TRBD2 (5 bases). CDR3 length equals 13 residues. The V end lost 5 bases, the J end lost 5 bases, and 12 bases lay between the germline ends. Germline CDR1 is SEHNR and CDR2 is FQNEAQ (reference sequence). The whole variable domain, filled in from reference TRBV7-9 and TRBJ2-5, reads DTGVSQNPRHKITKRGQNVTFRCDPISEHNRLYWYRQTLGQGPEFLTYFQNEAQLEKSRLLSDRFSAERPKGSFSTLEIQRTEQGDSAMYLCASSPLEGETQYFGPGTRLLVL.

In this sample, this clone turned up once. This chain links TRBV9 with TRBJ2-4; the D is unclear. The CDR3 has 13 residues. Germline CDR1 and CDR2: SGDLS and YYNGEE. V was cut by 3 bases and J by 0 bases, with 4 bases left in between. CDR3: CASSGGAKNIQYF. In DNA form, the CDR3 reads TGTGCCAGCAGCGGAGGAGCCAAAAACATTCAGTACTTC.

V is TRBV6-5 and J is TRBJ1-2, with D unresolved. CDR1 is MNHEY, CDR2 SVGAGI, per germline. V lost 7 bases and J lost 4, with 19 bases in between. The CDR3 has 15 residues. CDR3 protein: CASTPTDLSGYGYTF. CDR3 nucleotide sequence: TGTGCCAGCACTCCGACGGACTTATCGGGCTATGGCTACACCTTC.

The chain has TRBV18 and TRBJ1-6; 9 nucleotides agree with TRBD1. The CDR3 spans 13 residues. The germline V gene has CDR1 KGHSH and CDR2 LQKENI. V was pared by 4 bases and J by 10 bases, with 2 bases of the junction left unmatched. In DNA form, the CDR3 reads TGTGCCAGCTCACGGACAGGGGAATCACCCCTCCACTTT. Translated: CASSRTGESPLHF. Together with reference TRBV18 and TRBJ1-6, the CDR3 gives the full variable domain: NAGVMQNPRHLVRRRGQEARLRCSPMKGHSHVYWYRQLPEEGLKFMVYLQKENIIDESGMPKERFSAEFPKEGPSILRIQQVVRGDSAAYFCASSRTGESPLHFGNGTRLTVT.

The rearrangement joins TRBV5-1 to TRBJ2-2; D not resolved. V dropped 9 bases and J dropped 2 bases, with 8 bases sitting between them. The CDR3 has 12 amino acids. Germline V CDR1 and CDR2: SGHRS, YFSETQ. CDR3 residues: CATPKNTGELFF. The CDR3 DNA follows: TGCGCCACCCCGAAAAACACCGGGGAGCTGTTTTTT.

CDR3 residues: CASSNRQGGGYTF. In nucleotides, the CDR3 is TGTGCCAGCAGTAACCGACAGGGAGGTGGCTACACCTTC. The rearrangement links TRBV6-6 to TRBJ1-2; 7 bases line up with TRBD1. The CDR3 is 13 residues long. J gave up 7 bases and V 5 bases, and 7 bases lay outside the gene matches. CDR1 is MNHNY and CDR2 is SVGAGI in the germline V gene (reference sequence).

V and J are TRBV18 and TRBJ2-7, with 7 bases fitting TRBD1. CDR1 and CDR2 (germline): KGHSH, LQKENI. The CDR3 contains 14 residues. Losses at the gene ends were 6 bases for V and 3 bases for J; bases not matched to a gene: 8. The CDR3 nucleotides are TGTGCCAGCTCTCCTAGGACAGGCCGCTACGAGCAGTACTTC. Amino acid sequence: CASSPRTGRYEQYF.

The DNA for the CDR3 is TGTGCCAGTAGTCCCTCTCTTGGGACCTTAAAAAGGGGCAATGAGCAGTTCTTC. Its protein product is CASSPSLGTLKRGNEQFF. V usage is TRBV19 and J usage is TRBJ2-1; D tentatively fits TRBD1 or TRBD2 (5 bases each). The CDR3 extends over 18 amino acids. Germline V gene lookup returns CDR1 LNHDA and CDR2 SQIVND (reference sequence). Trimming stripped 5 bases from V and 6 bases from J, with 26 bases between. Combining the CDR3 with reference TRBV19 and TRBJ2-1 gives the whole variable domain DGGITQSPKYLFRKEGQNVTLSCEQNLNHDAMYWYRQDPGQGLRLIYYSQIVNDFQKGDIAEGYSVSREKKESFPLTVTSAQKNPTAFYLCASSPSLGTLKRGNEQFFGPGTRLTVL.

V usage is TRBV7-3 and J usage is TRBJ2-1; D gene unclear. The germline V gene has CDR1 SGHTA and CDR2 FQGTGA. Trimming shortened V by 5 bases and J by 3 bases, and 8 bases separated the two germline ends. This CDR3 is built from 13 residues. CDR3 loop: CASSASYYNEQFF. The CDR3 DNA is TGTGCCAGCAGCGCCAGCTACTACAATGAGCAGTTCTTC.

This clone was observed a few times. This sequence joins TRBV7-3 and TRBJ1-5, with D maybe TRBD1 (5 bases). The V and J ends lost 5 bases and 6 bases respectively, with 11 bases between them. CDR1 is SGHTA and CDR2 is FQGTGA in the germline V gene. The CDR3 length is 13 residues. The CDR3 loop is CASSPNGGQPQHF. The CDR3 DNA is TGTGCCAGCAGCCCGAACGGGGGTCAGCCCCAGCATTTT.

The rearrangement uses TRBV18 and TRBJ1-5; a weak D match, TRBD1 (6 bases). CDR1 and CDR2 (germline): KGHSH, LQKENI. The CDR3 has 14 residues. V lost 4 bases to trimming and J lost 3 bases, with 10 bases between them. The CDR3 region has the DNA TGTGCCAGCTCACTGGACAGTCTCAATCAGCCCCAGCATTTT. Protein product: CASSLDSLNQPQHF.

This chain uses TRBV20-1 with TRBJ2-3; D is perhaps TRBD1 (5 bases). Germline values: CDR1 DFQATT, CDR2 SNEGSKA (reference sequence). Trimming took off 3 bases at V and 13 bases at J, with 11 bases between the two ends. The CDR3 has 10 amino acids. In nucleotides, the CDR3 is TGCAGTGCTAGGTTCGCACAGGAGTATTTT. It is translated as CSARFAQEYF.

The CDR3 sequence is CAWSVLTGAYGYTF. The CDR3, as DNA: TGTGCCTGGAGTGTACTGACAGGGGCCTATGGCTACACCTTC. This sequence joins TRBV30 and TRBJ1-2, with 8 positions matching TRBD1. V was clipped by 0 bases and J by 4 bases; unmatched bases: 4. The CDR3 runs 14 residues. Per the germline V gene, CDR1 is GTSNPN and CDR2 is SVGIG (reference sequence). The full variable domain, completed using reference TRBV30 and TRBJ1-2, is SQTIHQWPATLVQPVGSPLSLECTVEGTSNPNLYWYRQAAGRGLQLLFYSVGIGQISSEVPQNLSASRPQDRQFILSSKKLLLSDSGFYLCAWSVLTGAYGYTFGSGTRLTVV.